The next 3 T cell receptor beta chains were all read from a single sample in a study of T cell repertoires in cytomegalovirus infection. TCRdb re-called the reads through MiXCR, storing one row per CDR3 protein. The sample holds around 630,000 distinct CDR3 sequences, around 24% seen once. The sample was CD8+ T cells from PBMCs. The origin of the receptors is a human donor in good health (CMV status not recorded). Some clones in this sample may be carry-over from other donors' samples.

The sample holds many counts of this clonotype. V and J are TRBV7-9 and TRBJ2-1; 13 bases are shared with TRBD2. The CDR3 is made up of 19 amino acids. With 3 bases clipped from V and 7 bases from J, the junction kept 15 bases outside the gene matches. Looked up from germline, CDR1 is SEHNR and CDR2 is FQNEAQ (reference sequence). CDR3 protein: CASSFLSTSGGLYPNEQFF. The DNA for the CDR3 is TGTGCCAGCAGCTTCTTATCGACTAGCGGGGGGCTTTACCCGAATGAGCAGTTCTTC.

As concerns this clonotype: A much more abundant neighbour one base away suggests this may be a read error. V is TRBV6-2 or TRBV6-3 and J is TRBJ2-1; D remains ambiguous. With the DNA end fitting TRBJ2-7 better, the J assignment may be wrong. CDR1 is MNHEY and CDR2 is SVGEGT in the germline V gene. The CDR3 spans 14 residues. CDR3 protein: CASSYQWSYNEQYF. CDR3 nucleotide sequence: TGTGCCAGCAGTTACCAGTGGTCCTACAATGAGCAGTACTTC.

This clonotype was seen a few times. The chain links TRBV7-3 to TRBJ2-7; 10 nucleotides align to TRBD1. This CDR3 spans 16 amino acids. J gave up 4 bases and V 6 bases, and 12 bases lay outside the gene matches. Germline V gene lookup returns CDR1 SGHTA and CDR2 FQGTGA. For the CDR3, the DNA is TGTGCCAGCAGTCCTTCCGGCGGACAGGGGGATTACGAGCAGTACTTC. It codes for CASSPSGGQGDYEQYF.